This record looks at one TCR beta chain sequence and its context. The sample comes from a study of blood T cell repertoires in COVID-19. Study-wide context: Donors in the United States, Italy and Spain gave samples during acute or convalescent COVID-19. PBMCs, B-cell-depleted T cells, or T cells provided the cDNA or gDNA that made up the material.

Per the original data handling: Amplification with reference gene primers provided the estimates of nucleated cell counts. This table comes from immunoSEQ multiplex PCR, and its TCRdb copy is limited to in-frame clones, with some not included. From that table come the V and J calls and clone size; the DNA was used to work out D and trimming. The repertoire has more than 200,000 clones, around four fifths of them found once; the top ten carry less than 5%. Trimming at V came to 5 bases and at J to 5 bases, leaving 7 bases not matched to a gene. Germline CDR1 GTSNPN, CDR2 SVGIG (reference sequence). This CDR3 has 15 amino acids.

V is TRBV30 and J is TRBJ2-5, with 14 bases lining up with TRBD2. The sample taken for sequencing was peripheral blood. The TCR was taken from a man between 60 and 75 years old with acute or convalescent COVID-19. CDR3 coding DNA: TGTGCCTGGCGGACTAGCGGGGGGCTGCTTGAGACCCAGTACTTC. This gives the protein CAWRTSGGLLETQYF.